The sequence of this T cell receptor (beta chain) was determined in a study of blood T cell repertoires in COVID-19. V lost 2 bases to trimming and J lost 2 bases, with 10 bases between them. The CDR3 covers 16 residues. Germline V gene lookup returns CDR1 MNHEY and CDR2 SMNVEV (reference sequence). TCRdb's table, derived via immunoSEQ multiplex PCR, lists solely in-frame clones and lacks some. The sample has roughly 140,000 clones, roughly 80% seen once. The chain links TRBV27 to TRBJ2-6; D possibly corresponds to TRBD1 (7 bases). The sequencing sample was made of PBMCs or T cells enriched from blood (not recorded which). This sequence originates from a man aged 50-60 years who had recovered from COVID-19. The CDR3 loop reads CASSLGGGPGANVLTF. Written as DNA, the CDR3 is TGTGCCAGCAGTTTAGGAGGGGGCCCTGGGGCCAACGTCCTGACTTTC. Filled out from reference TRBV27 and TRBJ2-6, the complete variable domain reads EAQVTQNPRYLITVTGKKLTVTCSQNMNHEYMSWYRQDPGLGLRQIYYSMNVEVTDKGDVPEGYKVSRKEKRNFPLILESPSPNQTSLYFCASSLGGGPGANVLTFGAGSRLTVL.